One sample yielded the 31 T cell receptor beta chains listed below, sequenced in a study of blood T cell repertoires in COVID-19. Using immunoSEQ multiplex PCR, the repertoire was profiled, and TCRdb retains in-frame clones only, with some absent. This table has around 140,000 clones, over 75% appearing once. The sample comprised PBMCs or T cells enriched from blood (not recorded which). The origin of the receptors is a woman in her forties or fifties who had recovered from COVID-19.

The J gene is TRBJ1-2, the V gene TRBV12-3 or TRBV12-4; no clear D gene. Trimming shortened V by 7 bases and J by 3 bases, and 12 bases separated the two germline ends. The CDR3 runs 13 residues. CDR3 bases: TGTGCCAGCACTAGCCACGGGGACTATGGCTACACCTTC. As protein: CASTSHGDYGYTF.

This clone was seen a few times. The chain carries TRBV5-5 and TRBJ1-2; D is uncertain. Germline V gene sequence: CDR1 SGHKS, CDR2 YYEKEE (reference sequence). CDR3 length equals 15 residues. Trimming shortened V by 4 bases and J by 0 bases, and 13 bases separated the two germline ends. CDR3 DNA: TGTGCCAGCAGCCCGTCGCAGGCAGCTAACTATGGCTACACCTTC. Translation: CASSPSQAANYGYTF.

This chain links TRBV10-1 with TRBJ2-1; 7 bases match TRBD2. CDR1 and CDR2 from the germline V gene are WNHNN and SYGVQD (reference sequence). The CDR3 contains 14 residues. The trim removed 3 bases at V and 4 bases at J, leaving 3 bases unmatched. CDR3 nucleotides: TGCGCCAGCAGTGATCTAGCGGATTACAATGAGCAGTTCTTC. Translation: CASSDLADYNEQFF.

This chain links TRBV5-1 with TRBJ1-6; D unclear. V was pared by 7 bases and J by 7 bases, with 18 bases between. CDR3 size: 15 residues. In germline, CDR1 is SGHRS, CDR2 YFSETQ. The CDR3 sequence is CASGLTTGGNSPLHF. In DNA, the CDR3 is TGCGCCAGCGGACTAACGACGGGCGGGAATTCACCCCTCCACTTT.

This chain links TRBV30 with TRBJ2-7, with 7 bases identical to TRBD2. CDR1 and CDR2 from the germline V gene are GTSNPN and SVGIG (reference sequence). This CDR3 has 14 amino acids. V lost 5 bases and J lost 4; bases outside the gene matches: 11. CDR3 residues: CAWSHGGRLYEQYF. The CDR3 bases are TGTGCCTGGTCCCACGGGGGGAGATTATACGAGCAGTACTTC.

J is TRBJ2-3 and V is TRBV10-1; the D gene is possibly TRBD2 (5 bases). The germline V gene encodes CDR1 WNHNN and CDR2 SYGVQD (reference sequence). Trimming pared 3 bases from V and 3 bases from J, leaving 13 bases between. The CDR3 sequence is 15 residues long. The CDR3 sequence: CASSDRGSGTDTQYF. CDR3 in DNA: TGCGCCAGCAGTGACCGGGGAAGTGGTACAGATACGCAGTATTTT.

Here the CDR3 reads CASSFTGLGGYTF. In DNA, the CDR3 is TGTGCCAGCAGTTTCACAGGGTTGGGTGGCTACACCTTC. The chain uses TRBV27 and TRBJ1-2; D perhaps matches TRBD1 (6 bases). Deletions cut 3 bases from V and 7 bases from J, with 12 bases between. Germline V CDR1 and CDR2: MNHEY, SMNVEV (reference sequence). There are 13 residues in the CDR3.

The chain is built from TRBV6-4 and TRBJ2-1; TRBD2 matches at 9 bases. With V trimmed by 6 bases and J by 8 bases, 8 bases remained unmatched. Germline V gene data show CDR1 as MRHNA and CDR2 as SNTAGT. The CDR3 is 14 residues long. The CDR3 loop reads CASSNGGGADEQFF. Here the CDR3 DNA reads TGTGCCAGCAGCAACGGCGGGGGGGCTGATGAGCAGTTCTTC.

The J gene is TRBJ1-1, the V gene TRBV5-1; D remains unclear. Trimming shortened V by 6 bases and J by 4 bases, and 7 bases separated the two germline ends. Germline CDR1 is SGHRS and CDR2 is YFSETQ. This CDR3 comprises 11 residues. The DNA of the CDR3 is TGCGCCAGCATGGGGAGCACTGAAGCTTTCTTT. It translates to CASMGSTEAFF. The complete variable domain, with remaining parts taken from reference TRBV5-1 and TRBJ1-1, reads KAGVTQTPRYLIKTRGQQVTLSCSPISGHRSVSWYQQTPGQGLQFLFEYFSETQRNKGNFPGRFSGRQFSNSRSEMNVSTLELGDSALYLCASMGSTEAFFGQGTRLTVV.

V gene TRBV30 combines with J gene TRBJ2-7; TRBD1 aligns across 11 bases. V shed 2 bases and J 6 bases; nucleotides not matched to a gene: 9. Germline V gives CDR1 GTSNPN, CDR2 SVGIG (reference sequence). This CDR3 spans 15 amino acids. The CDR3, as DNA: TGTGCCTGGAGTCGGACAGGGGGCCCTACCGGCGAGCAGTACTTC. This gives the protein CAWSRTGGPTGEQYF.

The rearrangement links TRBV27 to TRBJ1-5, with D tentatively TRBD1 (6 bases). The germline CDR1 and CDR2 sequences are MNHEY and SMNVEV (reference sequence). Trimming removed 2 bases from V and 6 bases from J, with 14 bases in between. This CDR3 region has 15 residues. DNA for the CDR3: TGTGCCAGCAGTTTAGGTCCAGGGGACGCTCAGCCCCAGCATTTT. Protein sequence: CASSLGPGDAQPQHF.

With respect to this clone: Other DNA sequences within the sample encode an identical CDR3. The chain links TRBV9 to TRBJ2-3, with 13 bases aligning to TRBD2. The CDR3 has 18 amino acids. CDR1 SGDLS and CDR2 YYNGEE come from the germline V gene. The V segment lost 0 bases and the J segment 0 bases; nucleotides outside the gene matches: 4. CDR3 region: CASSVGLAGGSSTDTQYF. The CDR3, as DNA: TGTGCCAGCAGCGTAGGACTAGCGGGGGGCTCTAGCACAGATACGCAGTATTTT. Based on the CDR3 plus reference TRBV9 and TRBJ2-3, the full variable domain is DSGVTQTPKHLITATGQRVTLRCSPRSGDLSVYWYQQSLDQGLQFLIQYYNGEERAKGNILERFSAQQFPDLHSELNLSSLELGDSALYFCASSVGLAGGSSTDTQYFGPGTRLTVL.

V usage is TRBV7-9 and J usage is TRBJ2-1; 16 bases are a match to TRBD2. This CDR3 comprises 18 residues. V lost 5 bases, J lost 3 bases, and 7 bases stayed unmatched. Germline lookup yields CDR1 SEHNR and CDR2 FQNEAQ (reference sequence). CDR3 loop: CASSAGTSGGVFYNEQFF. CDR3 DNA sequence: TGTGCCAGCAGCGCTGGGACTAGCGGGGGGGTTTTCTACAATGAGCAGTTCTTC.

There are a few counts of this clone. The chain employs TRBV28 and TRBJ1-4; D ambiguous. The CDR3 is 18 residues long. The V gene lost 0 bases and the J gene lost 0 bases, with 14 bases spanning the gap. The germline CDR1 and CDR2 sequences are MDHEN and SYDVKM. The CDR3 nucleotides are TGTGCCAGCAGTTTATGGTCCAGGATGGGCTCAACTAATGAAAAACTGTTTTTT. This sequence encodes CASSLWSRMGSTNEKLFF.

This clone showed up just a few times. The chain has TRBV5-6 and TRBJ1-5; TRBD1 might be the D (6 bases). V dropped 3 bases and J dropped 5 bases, with 15 bases sitting between them. CDR3 length equals 15 residues. Germline V gene lookup returns CDR1 SGHDT and CDR2 YYEEEE. The CDR3 DNA reads TGTGCCAGCAGCTCCGGGGAAGGGGGTGATCAGCCCCAGCATTTT. Translation gives CASSSGEGGDQPQHF. The full variable domain, with the rest looked up from reference TRBV5-6 and TRBJ1-5, is DAGVTQSPTHLIKTRGQQVTLRCSPKSGHDTVSWYQQALGQGPQFIFQYYEEEERQRGNFPDRFSGHQFPNYSSELNVNALLLGDSALYLCASSSGEGGDQPQHFGDGTRLSIL.

V and J are TRBV9 and TRBJ2-3, with a weak D call TRBD2 (6 bases). In germline, CDR1 is SGDLS, CDR2 YYNGEE. V was trimmed by 2 bases and J by 4 bases, leaving 17 bases between them. This CDR3 spans 16 amino acids. The CDR3 region has the DNA TGTGCCAGCAGCGTCCAGGGAAGCGGGCTCCCAGATACGCAGTATTTT. Translated, it gives CASSVQGSGLPDTQYF.

The genes are TRBV6-5 and TRBJ2-5; 10 bases are shared with TRBD1. The germline V gene encodes CDR1 MNHEY and CDR2 SVGAGI. The CDR3 extends over 13 amino acids. V was clipped by 6 bases and J by 5 bases; unmatched bases: 3. The CDR3 loop is CASRDRGRETQYF. The CDR3 nucleotides are TGTGCCAGCAGAGACAGGGGGCGTGAGACCCAGTACTTC.

V and J are TRBV30 and TRBJ2-7; the match to TRBD1 covers 9 bases. V gave up 0 bases and J gave up 2 bases; unmatched junction bases: 2. Germline V CDR1 and CDR2: GTSNPN, SVGIG (reference sequence). The length of the CDR3 is 14 residues. The CDR3 DNA sequence: TGTGCCTGGAGTGTGGGGGACAGGGCCTACGAGCAGTACTTC. This encodes CAWSVGDRAYEQYF. Full variable domain (outside the CDR3, taken from reference TRBV30 and TRBJ2-7): SQTIHQWPATLVQPVGSPLSLECTVEGTSNPNLYWYRQAAGRGLQLLFYSVGIGQISSEVPQNLSASRPQDRQFILSSKKLLLSDSGFYLCAWSVGDRAYEQYFGPGTRLTVT.

This clone occurred many times. The rearrangement joins TRBV2 to TRBJ2-6, with D tentatively TRBD1 (5 bases). The CDR3 has 16 amino acids. Trimming shortened V by 1 base and J by 0 bases, and 7 bases separated the two germline ends. The germline CDR1 and CDR2 sequences are SNHLY and FYNNEI. This CDR3 reads CASSEGQHSGANVLTF. CDR3 bases: TGTGCCAGCAGTGAAGGACAGCACTCTGGGGCCAACGTCCTGACTTTC.

Only a few counts were recorded for this clone. CDR3 nucleotide sequence: TGTGCCAGCAGCGCCATACAGGGGACTAACACTGAAGCTTTCTTT. Amino acids: CASSAIQGTNTEAFF. This chain connects TRBV9 to TRBJ1-1; TRBD1 matches 7 bases. The germline V gene encodes CDR1 SGDLS and CDR2 YYNGEE. The CDR3 loop spans 15 amino acids. J gave up 2 bases and V 3 bases, and 7 bases lay outside the gene matches.

The chain has TRBV9 and TRBJ2-5; 11 bases are shared with TRBD2. CDR3 length: 17 amino acids. V trimming: 4 bases; J trimming: 5 bases; junction bases outside the gene matches: 13. Germline V gene sequence: CDR1 SGDLS, CDR2 YYNGEE. The CDR3 here is CASSPSLAGGPGETQYF. The CDR3 coding sequence is TGTGCCAGCAGCCCATCATTAGCGGGAGGGCCAGGGGAGACCCAGTACTTC.

In its sample, this clone was seen once. The chain joins TRBV28 to TRBJ1-2; possibly TRBD1 for D (5 bases). The germline CDR1 and CDR2 sequences are MDHEN and SYDVKM. The CDR3 extends over 12 amino acids. The CDR3 protein is CGSGRALDGYTF. The CDR3 DNA reads TGTGGGTCCGGCAGGGCGCTGGATGGCTACACCTTC.

V and J are TRBV28 and TRBJ1-1; possible D gene TRBD1, 6 bases. Germline V gene lookup returns CDR1 MDHEN and CDR2 SYDVKM. V lost 10 bases and J lost 3, with 15 bases in between. The CDR3 consists of 13 residues. The CDR3: CATRVYRDTEAFF. The CDR3 DNA sequence: TGTGCCACACGTGTCTACAGGGACACTGAAGCTTTCTTT.

The chain couples TRBV4-1 to TRBJ1-5, with D perhaps matching TRBD1 (6 bases). CDR3 size: 15 residues. Germline CDR1 is MGHRA and CDR2 is YSYEKL. Trimming removed 0 bases at V and 9 bases at J, with 15 bases between. The CDR3 sequence is CASSQDLTGRRPQHF. CDR3 DNA: TGCGCCAGCAGCCAAGATCTAACAGGGAGAAGGCCCCAGCATTTT.

This chain links TRBV5-1 with TRBJ2-7; 10 bases map to TRBD1. This CDR3 is built from 15 residues. In germline, CDR1 is SGHRS, CDR2 YFSETQ. With 0 bases clipped from V and 5 bases from J, the junction kept 5 bases outside the gene matches. The CDR3 is CASSLVGQGVDEQYF. DNA for the CDR3: TGCGCCAGCAGCTTGGTAGGACAGGGGGTGGACGAGCAGTACTTC.

Here the CDR3 reads CAFSGQGGEKLFF. The CDR3 coding sequence is TGTGCCTTTTCGGGACAGGGAGGGGAAAAACTGTTTTTT. The V gene is TRBV30, the J gene TRBJ1-4, with 9 bases aligning to TRBD1. The CDR3 is 13 amino acids. From germline, CDR1 is GTSNPN and CDR2 SVGIG (reference sequence). The trim removed 7 bases at V and 8 bases at J, leaving 8 bases unmatched.

The chain couples TRBV6-6 to TRBJ1-1; no firm D call. The V end was cut by 8 bases, the J end by 4 bases, with 8 bases between. Germline CDR1 is MNHNY and CDR2 is SVGAGI (reference sequence). The length of the CDR3 is 11 residues. CDR3 sequence reads: CASGQFTEAFF. CDR3 DNA: TGTGCCAGCGGCCAATTCACTGAAGCTTTCTTT.

This sequence joins TRBV4-2 and TRBJ1-1; 8 bases are a match to TRBD1. CDR1 and CDR2 from the germline V gene are LGHNA and YNFKEQ. Trimming removed 1 base from V and 5 bases from J; junction bases left unmatched: 6. The CDR3 is made up of 15 amino acids. This CDR3 reads CASSQADREGTEAFF. CDR3 nucleotides: TGTGCCAGCAGCCAAGCGGACAGGGAAGGTACTGAAGCTTTCTTT.

In its sample, this clone was seen once. This chain uses TRBV2 with TRBJ1-1; D not resolved. V lost 8 bases, J lost 7 bases, and 14 bases lay in between. The CDR3 totals 12 residues. The germline gives CDR1 SNHLY, CDR2 FYNNEI. The CDR3 region has the DNA TGTGCCAGCTCGGAGGGTCCTATTGAAGCTTTCTTT. Translated: CASSEGPIEAFF.

This chain connects TRBV19 to TRBJ1-6; 8 nucleotides match TRBD1. Germline lookup yields CDR1 LNHDA and CDR2 SQIVND (reference sequence). V lost 4 bases, J lost 9 bases, and 2 bases stayed unmatched. The CDR3 has 13 residues. CDR3 protein: CASSTDRGSPLHF. The CDR3 region has the DNA TGTGCCAGTAGTACAGACAGGGGTTCACCCCTCCACTTT.

This chain links TRBV12-3 or TRBV12-4 with TRBJ1-1, with D maybe TRBD1 (5 bases). The CDR3 runs 12 residues. The V end lost 7 bases, the J end lost 5 bases, and 11 bases lay between the germline ends. The DNA of the CDR3 is TGTGCCAGCATCCGAGCAGGGACTGAAGCTTTCTTT. Translation: CASIRAGTEAFF.